These 26 T cell receptor beta chains were all obtained from the same sample, sequenced in a study of CD8 T cells in Susac syndrome. Roughly 0.45 to 1 ug RNA was reverse transcribed with random hexamers. TCRdb re-analysed the immunoSEQ multiplex PCR reads in MiXCR, keeping a single row per CDR3 protein. The sample lists hundreds of thousands of distinct CDR3 sequences, approximately 85% seen once, with 0.09% to 0.15% in the top ten. The sample taken for sequencing was CD8+ T cells from PBMCs. Receptor source: a human donor with multiple sclerosis.

The V and J genes are TRBV2 and TRBJ1-2; D not certain. CDR3 size: 16 residues. Germline CDR1 reads SNHLY; CDR2 reads FYNNEI. The V and J ends lost 2 bases and 0 bases respectively, with 13 bases between them. The CDR3 region is CASSEIDGMTNYGYTF. The CDR3 DNA follows: TGTGCCAGCAGTGAAATTGACGGGATGACTAACTATGGCTACACCTTC.

This clonotype was counted a few times. The genes are TRBV7-6 and TRBJ2-7; D perhaps matches TRBD1 (5 bases). Germline CDR1 is SGHVS and CDR2 is FNYEAQ. V was cut by 8 bases and J by 3 bases, with 11 bases left in between. This CDR3 has 12 amino acids. The CDR3 nucleotides read TGTGCCAGCCGAGATCAGGGCTACGAGCAGTACTTC. Amino acids: CASRDQGYEQYF. The variable domain in full, completed from reference TRBV7-6 and TRBJ2-7, reads GAGVSQSPRYKVTKRGQDVALRCDPISGHVSLYWYRQALGQGPEFLTYFNYEAQQDKSGLPNDRFSAERPEGSISTLTIQRTEQRDSAMYRCASRDQGYEQYFGPGTRLTVT.

DNA for the CDR3: TGCAGCGTTGGGACAGGGGGCGCACAGACCCAGTACTTC. The encoded protein is CSVGTGGAQTQYF. V is TRBV29-1 and J is TRBJ2-5, with 11 bases that match TRBD1. The germline CDR1 and CDR2 sequences are SQVTM and ANQGSEA. This CDR3 spans 13 amino acids. J was trimmed by 6 bases and V by 4 bases; bases with no gene match: 4.

The chain has TRBV29-1 and TRBJ2-5; weak D call: TRBD2 (7 bases). V shed 7 bases and J shed 0 bases, with 15 bases lying between them. CDR1 and CDR2 (germline): SQVTM, ANQGSEA. The CDR3 runs 14 residues. The CDR3: CSAEGGTNQETQYF. The CDR3 region has the DNA TGCAGCGCCGAGGGGGGGACCAACCAAGAGACCCAGTACTTC.

This chain links TRBV29-1 with TRBJ2-7; D unclear. CDR1 and CDR2 from the germline V gene are SQVTM and ANQGSEA. Trimming cost V 7 bases and J 1 base, with 8 bases left between them. The CDR3 has 11 amino acids. The CDR3 loop reads CSAAESYEQYF. The CDR3 nucleotides read TGCAGCGCCGCGGAATCCTACGAGCAGTACTTC.

The chain carries TRBV29-1 and TRBJ2-1, with a tentative D call TRBD2 (6 bases). The CDR3 loop spans 15 amino acids. Deletions cut 3 bases from V and 3 bases from J, with 15 bases between. The germline V gene has CDR1 SQVTM and CDR2 ANQGSEA. The CDR3 reads CSVEQEGLGYNEQFF. The CDR3 bases are TGCAGCGTTGAGCAGGAGGGATTGGGCTACAATGAGCAGTTCTTC.

In DNA, the CDR3 is TGTGCCAGCACGGATCCGGACAGTTTGGACACTGAAGCTTTCTTT. This encodes CASTDPDSLDTEAFF. The chain employs TRBV6-1 and TRBJ1-1; perhaps TRBD1 as D (6 bases). The germline CDR1 and CDR2 sequences are MNHNS and SASEGT. Trimming left V 7 bases short and J 3 bases short, with 18 bases between. The CDR3 length is 15 residues.

The count of this clonotype is one. V gene TRBV13 combines with J gene TRBJ2-5; no clear D gene. V shed 0 bases and J shed 5 bases, with 10 bases lying between them. Germline V gene lookup returns CDR1 PRHDT and CDR2 FYEKMQ (reference sequence). CDR3 length: 14 amino acids. DNA for the CDR3: TGTGCCAGCAGCTTAGGCCGCGAGACCGAGACCCAGTACTTC. Its protein is CASSLGRETETQYF.

V and J are TRBV4-2 and TRBJ2-7; D gene unclear. V was trimmed by 2 bases and J by 5 bases, leaving 4 bases between them. Germline loops: CDR1 LGHNA, CDR2 YNFKEQ. The CDR3 consists of 11 residues. CDR3 nucleotides: TGTGCCAGCAGCCAATCTGACGAGCAGTACTTC. Its protein is CASSQSDEQYF.

The rearrangement uses TRBV27 and TRBJ2-5, with D tentatively TRBD1 (6 bases). The V gene's germline CDR1 is MNHEY and CDR2 SMNVEV (reference sequence). This CDR3 has 15 amino acids. Deletions cut 2 bases from V and 4 bases from J, with 14 bases between. For the CDR3, the DNA is TGTGCCAGCAGTTTAGGGGGCGCCGGCCCAGAGACCCAGTACTTC. Protein: CASSLGGAGPETQYF.

This clonotype occurred a few times. This chain uses TRBV18 with TRBJ2-5; the D call may be TRBD1 or TRBD2 (6 bases each). The CDR3 has 15 residues. CDR1 KGHSH and CDR2 LQKENI come from the germline V gene. V was cut by 2 bases and J by 0 bases, with 10 bases left in between. CDR3 bases: TGTGCCAGCTCACCAACGGGGGCCTACCAAGAGACCCAGTACTTC. Its translation: CASSPTGAYQETQYF.

The chain links TRBV5-1 to TRBJ1-1; TRBD1 might be the D (6 bases). Germline V lookup: CDR1 SGHRS, CDR2 YFSETQ. V gave up 2 bases and J gave up 4 bases, with 12 bases separating them. This CDR3 region has 14 residues. The CDR3 region is CASSFGRGGTEAFF. The CDR3 DNA is TGCGCCAGCAGCTTCGGACGAGGGGGCACTGAAGCTTTCTTT. Looking up the rest from reference TRBV5-1 and TRBJ1-1 gives the full variable domain: KAGVTQTPRYLIKTRGQQVTLSCSPISGHRSVSWYQQTPGQGLQFLFEYFSETQRNKGNFPGRFSGRQFSNSRSEMNVSTLELGDSALYLCASSFGRGGTEAFFGQGTRLTVV.

This chain connects TRBV5-1 to TRBJ1-1, with a possible D match to TRBD1 (5 bases). This CDR3 region has 15 residues. Germline V gives CDR1 SGHRS, CDR2 YFSETQ. With 1 base removed from V and 6 bases from J, the gap between germline ends came to 16 bases. CDR3 sequence: CASSLYQGLNPEAFF. CDR3 bases: TGCGCCAGCAGCTTGTACCAGGGTCTTAATCCTGAAGCTTTCTTT.

This rearrangement joins TRBV5-6 to TRBJ2-7; D is ambiguous. Germline assignment: CDR1 SGHDT and CDR2 YYEEEE. V was clipped by 2 bases and J by 6 bases, with 9 bases between them. The CDR3 spans 12 residues. CDR3 loop: CASSFLNVEQYF. CDR3 DNA: TGTGCCAGCAGCTTCCTGAATGTCGAGCAGTACTTC.

The chain joins TRBV6-1 to TRBJ1-5; D might be TRBD1 (6 bases). Germline V gene data show CDR1 as MNHNS and CDR2 as SASEGT. V lost 7 bases, J lost 7 bases, and 20 bases lay in between. This CDR3 is built from 15 residues. This chain's CDR3 is CASTVGDRGGQPQHF. The DNA of the CDR3 is TGTGCCAGCACAGTGGGGGACCGGGGGGGCCAGCCCCAGCATTTT.

Points on this clonotype: Given the absence of the conserved phenylalanine or tryptophan at the CDR3 end, a read error is likely. J is TRBJ2-5 and V is TRBV20-1; D may be TRBD1 or TRBD2 (5 bases each). The CDR3 is made up of 11 amino acids. Germline CDR1 reads DFQATT; CDR2 reads SNEGSKA (reference sequence). CDR3 protein: CGLGVGETQYS. The CDR3 DNA is TGCGGTCTGGGGGTTGGGGAGACCCAGTACTCC.

The chain employs TRBV12-3 or TRBV12-4 and TRBJ2-2; TRBD2 matches 12 bases. V lost 3 bases, J lost 6 bases, and 5 bases stayed unmatched. The CDR3 contains 16 residues. The CDR3 sequence: CASSLPGTSGPGELFF. CDR3 coding DNA: TGTGCCAGCAGTTTGCCCGGGACTAGCGGGCCCGGGGAGCTGTTTTTT.

The rearrangement joins TRBV12-3 or TRBV12-4 to TRBJ1-1; no firm D call. Trimming shortened V by 3 bases and J by 6 bases, and 11 bases separated the two germline ends. The CDR3 is 13 amino acids. CDR3 amino acids: CASSFTKRAEAFF. CDR3 DNA sequence: TGTGCCAGCAGTTTTACCAAGAGGGCTGAAGCTTTCTTT.

This chain uses TRBV9 with TRBJ2-1; D not certain. This CDR3 contains 14 residues. Trimming left V 0 bases short and J 5 bases short, with 9 bases between. CDR1 and CDR2 from the germline V gene are SGDLS and YYNGEE. The chain's CDR3 is CASSVVPGDNEQFF. The CDR3 coding sequence is TGTGCCAGCAGCGTAGTTCCAGGCGACAATGAGCAGTTCTTC.

The V and J genes are TRBV3-1 and TRBJ2-3; 15 nucleotides line up with TRBD2. The germline V gene encodes CDR1 LGHDT and CDR2 YNNKEL (reference sequence). The CDR3 covers 21 residues. With V trimmed by 5 bases and J by 0 bases, 15 bases remained unmatched. The chain's CDR3 is CASSWVLDRTSGGVSTDTQYF. The CDR3, as DNA: TGTGCCAGCAGCTGGGTCCTAGATCGGACTAGCGGGGGGGTTAGCACAGATACGCAGTATTTT.

V is TRBV4-1 and J is TRBJ1-5; 7 bases fit TRBD1. With V trimmed by 4 bases and J by 4 bases, 7 bases remained unmatched. CDR1 is MGHRA and CDR2 is YSYEKL in the germline V gene. The CDR3 covers 15 residues. The DNA for the CDR3 is TGCGCCAGCAGCCTAACAGGGGACCCGAATCAGCCCCAGCATTTT. The encoded protein is CASSLTGDPNQPQHF.

The chain combines TRBV5-1 with TRBJ1-4, with TRBD1 identical over 7 bases. The CDR3 consists of 18 residues. CDR1 and CDR2 (germline): SGHRS, YFSETQ. With 3 bases clipped from V and 1 base from J, the junction kept 12 bases outside the gene matches. The CDR3: CASSSRGQNGETNEKLFF. For the CDR3, the DNA is TGCGCCAGCAGCTCAAGGGGACAGAACGGGGAAACTAATGAAAAACTGTTTTTT.

This chain joins TRBV9 and TRBJ1-4; 7 bases are a match to TRBD1. This CDR3 is built from 15 residues. J was trimmed by 8 bases and V by 0 bases; bases with no gene match: 7. Looked up from germline, CDR1 is SGDLS and CDR2 is YYNGEE. The CDR3 region is CASSVDPQGGEKLFF. The DNA of the CDR3 is TGTGCCAGCAGCGTAGATCCCCAGGGGGGAGAAAAACTGTTTTTT. The full variable domain, with the rest looked up from reference TRBV9 and TRBJ1-4, is DSGVTQTPKHLITATGQRVTLRCSPRSGDLSVYWYQQSLDQGLQFLIQYYNGEERAKGNILERFSAQQFPDLHSELNLSSLELGDSALYFCASSVDPQGGEKLFFGSGTQLSVL.

The J gene is TRBJ1-3, the V gene TRBV27; 7 nucleotides match TRBD1. V dropped 4 bases and J dropped 4; count of bases not matched to a gene: 7. This CDR3 spans 15 amino acids. Germline-derived CDR1 and CDR2 are MNHEY and SMNVEV (reference sequence). The CDR3 bases are TGTGCCAGCAGTTCGGGACAGTTGTACGGAAACACCATATATTTT. Its protein is CASSSGQLYGNTIYF.

This clonotype was counted only a few times. The J gene is TRBJ2-7, the V gene TRBV12-3 or TRBV12-4; 11 bases line up with TRBD2. The CDR3 sequence is 15 residues long. Losses at the gene ends were 7 bases for V and 4 bases for J; bases not matched to a gene: 9. The CDR3 DNA reads as TGTGCCAGCATTCTCATAGCGGGAGGGCCGTACGAGCAGTACTTC. Translation: CASILIAGGPYEQYF.

The gene calls are TRBV20-1 and TRBJ2-4; D remains unclear. The CDR3 covers 14 residues. Germline V gene lookup returns CDR1 DFQATT and CDR2 SNEGSKA (reference sequence). Trimming removed 2 bases from V and 7 bases from J, with 15 bases in between. The CDR3 sequence is CSARSMTRRNIQYF. DNA of the CDR3: TGCAGTGCTAGATCCATGACCCGAAGGAACATTCAGTACTTC.